This TCR beta chain derives from a study of regulatory T cells in long-lasting Graves disease (dated by TCRdb to 2020 to 2022). About the full investigation: Newly diagnosed Graves' disease patients had taken antithyroid drugs for less than 3 months. The study took place in China and was registered as a clinical trial. This study used TCR sequencing and RNA sequencing of peripheral blood to compare persistent Graves' disease patients against newly diagnosed Graves' disease patients. A total of around 33 samples underwent TCR sequencing, from roughly 13 patients with persistent Graves' disease and some 20 patients with newly diagnosed Graves' disease.

Receptor amplification or capture employed multiplex PCR. The instrument given in TCRdb is Illumina HiSeq 4000. TCR beta libraries were built with iRepertoire HTBI primers and Arm-PCR amplification of CDR3 regions. Gel purification was performed on PCR products prior to sequencing. The authors' analysis ran thus. Across samples, approximately 68 TRBV and 14 TRBJ segments were identified and used for gene usage analysis of CDR3 amino acid clonotypes. Filtered high-quality paired reads were merged into contigs using COPE and FqMerger. BLAST was used to align contigs to the IMGT TRBV, TRBD and TRBJ reference genes, and CDR3 was defined following IMGT. Highly expanded clones were defined as clonotypes with a frequency above 0.1%. Shannon entropy served as the measure of repertoire diversity, while the Gini coefficient captured V-J evenness. Clonotypes shared by more than one individual were considered public. TCRdb's own reprocessing of the public reads used fastp at Q25 and MiXCR and kept productive beta chains. Rows merge per CDR3 protein into single entries with the most common DNA and genes. Clone size and V and J calls follow TCRdb, not the original study. This sample comprises a few hundred thousand distinct CDR3 sequences, about a sixth of them detected only once. Under 30% of the sample is held by the ten biggest clonotypes.

A few counts support this clonotype. Its cognate antigen has yet to be identified. At one of its ends the junction is not consistent with the germline gene, which may arise from a read error. Results the study describes overall, beyond this receptor: The study examined only peripheral blood because the primary lesion, thyroid tissue, could not be accessed. The authors acknowledged the small sample size as a limitation that may reduce accuracy. Compared with newly diagnosed patients, patients with persistent Graves' disease had lower TCR Shannon entropy and fewer highly expanded clones, which suggests clonal expansion. A larger number of public clonotypes was shared among persistent patients (about 2,700) than among newly diagnosed patients (about 990). Sequencing and analysis were limited to the TCR beta chain. Preferential use of TRBV28, TRBJ1-2 and TRBJ2-5 was observed in persistent disease, whereas TRBV20-1 and TRBJ2-1 were favored in newly diagnosed disease.

The CDR3 contains 12 residues, cysteine and phenylalanine counted. The DNA shown is the 36-base CDR3, in frame from base 1. Based on the germline V gene, the CDR1 and CDR2 sequences are SNHLY and FYNNEI. The time point tag for this specimen amounts to: newly diagnosed GD, antithyroid drugs for less than 3 months. RNA was extracted from PBMCs in TRIzol for both TCR sequencing and RNA sequencing. The diagnosis of Graves' disease followed American Thyroid Association guidelines. Recruitment of patients was carried out at an endocrinology department in Xi'an, China. From each patient, nine milliliters of peripheral blood was collected into an EDTA anticoagulant tube. Ficoll Paque Plus density gradient separation was used to isolate PBMCs, and no further T cell sorting was performed. An Agilent 2100 Bioanalyzer and agarose gel were used to assess RNA quality, and a NanoDrop 2000 was used to measure RNA concentration.

This sample also appeared in a second study, on T cells in Graves' hyperthyroidism and ophthalmopathy. Reported in the second study: A patient counted as having stable Graves' hyperthyroidism if no progression to ophthalmopathy occurred over 18 months of follow-up. Hyperthyroidism patients were aged 18 to 65 years and newly diagnosed, with disease duration of less than 2 months. Patients with uncontrolled infections, other autoimmune diseases, pregnancy or lactation were excluded. Diagnoses were established on the basis of clinical symptoms, serum thyroxine and TRAb, thyroid ultrasound, and orbital computed tomography. The first round of RT-PCR for the TCR CDR3 was performed with the HTBI primer set and the Qiagen OneStep RT-PCR kit. Blood samples also contained most of the expanded thyroid clonotypes (frequency above 0.001), which suggests that blood repertoires may reflect thyroid immune responses. Ophthalmopathy was separated from stable hyperthyroidism by a 13 V-J signature model, with roughly 88% sensitivity and approximately 81% specificity obtained in cross-validation and 80%/75% obtained in testing. In validation, the model predicted progression to ophthalmopathy with approximately 69% sensitivity and less than 80% specificity, a median of approximately 6.5 months before onset. A discovery cohort of around 100 patients, about 44 with Graves' ophthalmopathy and 55 to 60 with stable Graves' hyperthyroidism, was used to find distinguishing TCR V-J signatures. Whether ophthalmopathy could be predicted prospectively was tested in an independent validation cohort made up of approximately 19 hyperthyroidism patients plus 17 patients who later progressed to ophthalmopathy. For training and testing, the 80 to 100 patients in the discovery cohort were randomly divided in a 7:3 ratio. Thyroid tissue and blood T-cell repertoires from several Graves' hyperthyroidism patients were also compared in the study. After sampling, hyperthyroidism patients received methimazole starting at 30 mg daily, and ophthalmopathy patients received high-dose intravenous methylprednisolone. The libraries were constructed in a second round of multiplex PCR and then size-selected and purified. Sequencing of the libraries was done on an Illumina HiSeq2000 using paired-end 100 bp reads. SOAPnuke was used to process the raw data, with reads discarded if the reads contained adapters or uncalled bases, had a mean Phred below 15, or lacked an exact constant-primer or identifier match. COPE v1.2.5 was used to merge high-quality paired reads, and clonotypes were defined as unique nucleotide sequences. MiTCR v1.1 was used to align the clonotypes against IMGT TRBV, TRBD and TRBJ reference segments. The analysis was restricted to V-J combinations with a frequency above 0.0001, which together covered just over 98% of the repertoires. A TCS score was defined as the ratio between F50 (clonal expansion) and ExV (chaos), using BLOSUM62-based TCRdist between CDR3 peptides within each V-J. Welch's t-statistics and random forest reduced 500 to 550 V-J features to 13, which were used in a naive Bayes classifier (R e1071). No statistical method was used to set the sample size in advance, and investigators knew the group allocation. TCR Vbeta CDR3 sequencing of fewer than 150 peripheral blood samples (43 ophthalmopathy, approximately 80 hyperthyroidism and some 17 progressor patients) is reported in the paper.

This specimen was peripheral blood mononuclear cells (PBMCs), taken at new diagnosis, from a patient treated with antithyroid drugs. The receptor's source is a woman aged 18-30 years with Graves disease. Donor details come from another sample of the same person, matched by shared clones. The V and J genes are TRBV2 and TRBJ2-1; there is no confident call for the D gene. In nucleotides, the sequence is TGTGCCAGCAGGGGAAGTTACAATGAGCAGCTCTTC. Translated, it reads CASRGSYNEQLF.